These 3 T cell receptor beta chains share one sample of origin, sequenced in a study of blood T cell repertoires in COVID-19. The table came from immunoSEQ multiplex PCR; TCRdb's copy has only in-frame clones and leaves some out. This table has 250,000 or so clones, approximately 86% appearing once. Sequenced: PBMCs or T cells enriched from blood (not recorded which). The receptors come from a woman between 45 and 65 years old who had recovered from COVID-19.

The chain is built from TRBV6-1 and TRBJ2-1; a possible D gene is TRBD1 (6 bases). Trimming left V 1 base short and J 0 bases short, with 7 bases between. This CDR3 has 15 amino acids. Per the germline V gene, CDR1 is MNHNS and CDR2 is SASEGT. This chain's CDR3 is CASSEGGGSYNEQFF. The CDR3 nucleotides read TGTGCCAGCAGTGAAGGAGGGGGCTCCTACAATGAGCAGTTCTTC.

This CDR3 is CASSGGSRTDTQYF. CDR3 in DNA: TGTGCCAGTAGTGGTGGGAGTAGGACAGATACGCAGTATTTT. This chain joins TRBV19 and TRBJ2-3, with a tentative D call TRBD2 (5 bases). The CDR3 has 14 residues. Trimming removed 5 bases from V and 3 bases from J, with 12 bases in between. Germline V gene lookup returns CDR1 LNHDA and CDR2 SQIVND (reference sequence).

The chain combines TRBV28 with TRBJ2-7; the match to TRBD1 covers 7 bases. This CDR3 spans 18 amino acids. V lost 5 bases, J lost 2 bases, and 18 bases stayed unmatched. CDR1 and CDR2 (germline): MDHEN, SYDVKM. This CDR3 reads CASSITTGSQRWAYEQYF. The CDR3 coding sequence is TGTGCCAGCAGTATCACGACAGGGTCTCAGAGGTGGGCCTACGAGCAGTACTTC.